The 18 T cell receptor beta chains listed next were all sequenced from one sample in a study of long-term antiretroviral therapy in people with HIV. Run at survey level, the immunoSEQ assay was version v3.0. Profiled with immunoSEQ multiplex PCR; TCRdb holds only in-frame clones, not every one. This sample yields 9,000 to 15,000 clones, of which around 79% are seen a single time; more than 10% belongs to the top ten. The starting material was unsorted PBMCs, obtained about 3.3 years before starting antiretroviral therapy. These receptors all stem from a man aged 35 to 55 with HIV.

CDR3 in DNA: TGTGCCAGCAGTTTCCACGGACAGAACACTGAAGCTTTCTTT. It codes for CASSFHGQNTEAFF. The chain is built from TRBV27 and TRBJ1-1, with D possibly TRBD1 on 5 matching bases. Germline CDR1 and CDR2: MNHEY and SMNVEV (reference sequence). The CDR3 sequence is 14 residues long. V was cut by 3 bases and J by 1 base, with 9 bases left in between.

The rearrangement uses TRBV28 and TRBJ1-1; 8 bases are shared with TRBD1. CDR3 length equals 14 residues. Looked up from germline, CDR1 is MDHEN and CDR2 is SYDVKM. J gave up 0 bases and V 8 bases, and 5 bases lay outside the gene matches. CDR3 protein: CASGGQGLNTEAFF. Here the CDR3 DNA reads TGTGCCAGCGGAGGACAGGGCCTGAACACTGAAGCTTTCTTT.

The gene calls are TRBV6-1 and TRBJ2-1; 11 bases are a match to TRBD1. The V gene's germline CDR1 is MNHNS and CDR2 SASEGT. V lost 4 bases, J lost 3 bases, and 5 bases stayed unmatched. This CDR3 is built from 16 residues. CDR3 loop: CASSAGGTGGYNEQFF. The CDR3 DNA is TGTGCCAGCAGTGCAGGAGGGACAGGGGGCTACAATGAGCAGTTCTTC.

The rearrangement uses TRBV25-1 and TRBJ1-5, with TRBD1 as a possible D gene (5 bases). CDR3 length equals 15 residues. Germline lookup yields CDR1 MGHDK and CDR2 SYGVNS. V was trimmed by 1 base and J by 4 bases, leaving 11 bases between them. CDR3 sequence reads: CASSESGGGNQPQHF. The CDR3, as DNA: TGTGCCAGCAGTGAATCTGGCGGGGGGAATCAGCCCCAGCATTTT.

The rearrangement uses TRBV4-3 and TRBJ2-7, with a weak D call TRBD2 (6 bases). The germline V and J ends were trimmed by 2 bases and 0 bases, with 14 bases remaining between them. This CDR3 comprises 16 residues. Looked up from germline, CDR1 is LGHNA and CDR2 is YSLEER. CDR3: CASSQMGEVDSYEQYF. The DNA for the CDR3 is TGCGCCAGCAGCCAAATGGGGGAGGTGGACTCCTACGAGCAGTACTTC.

This clone has a handful of counts. This rearrangement joins TRBV5-1 to TRBJ2-7, with a weak D call TRBD2 (5 bases). Trimming took off 3 bases at V and 7 bases at J, with 8 bases between the two ends. From germline, CDR1 is SGHRS and CDR2 YFSETQ. CDR3 length: 11 amino acids. The CDR3 protein is CASSYGLEQYF. CDR3 in DNA: TGCGCCAGCAGCTACGGACTTGAGCAGTACTTC.

J is TRBJ1-3 and V is TRBV28; possibly TRBD1 for D (6 bases). This CDR3 is built from 15 residues. V was pared by 4 bases and J by 4 bases, with 14 bases between. Germline-derived CDR1 and CDR2 are MDHEN and SYDVKM. The CDR3 region has the DNA TGTGCCAGCAGTTCACTCGGACAGCTGGGAAACACCATATATTTT. Translated, it gives CASSSLGQLGNTIYF.

CDR3 in amino acids: CASSLAGPSQETQYF. As DNA, the CDR3 is TGTGCCAGCAGCTTAGCGGGACCATCCCAAGAGACCCAGTACTTC. The J gene is TRBJ2-5, the V gene TRBV7-8, with D tentatively TRBD1 or TRBD2 (5 bases each). Germline V gene lookup returns CDR1 SGHVS and CDR2 FQNEAQ. This CDR3 spans 15 amino acids. Trimming left V 0 bases short and J 1 base short, with 9 bases between. Combining the CDR3 with reference TRBV7-8 and TRBJ2-5 gives the whole variable domain GAGVSQSPRYKVAKRGQDVALRCDPISGHVSLFWYQQALGQGPEFLTYFQNEAQLDKSGLPSDRFFAERPEGSVSTLKIQRTQQEDSAVYLCASSLAGPSQETQYFGPGTRLLVL.

J is TRBJ2-2 and V is TRBV5-4; D is undetermined. V was trimmed by 4 bases and J by 3 bases, leaving 10 bases between them. The CDR3 has 14 residues. Per the germline V gene, CDR1 is SGHNT and CDR2 is YYREEE (reference sequence). The CDR3 bases are TGTGCCAGCAGCCTAACCCCGGACACCGGGGAGCTGTTTTTT. Amino acid sequence: CASSLTPDTGELFF. Variable domain in full (rest from reference TRBV5-4 and TRBJ2-2): ETGVTQSPTHLIKTRGQQVTLRCSSQSGHNTVSWYQQALGQGPQFIFQYYREEENGRGNFPPRFSGLQFPNYSSELNVNALELDDSALYLCASSLTPDTGELFFGEGSRLTVL.

The rearrangement joins TRBV7-2 to TRBJ1-2, with D possibly being TRBD1 (6 bases). Germline V gene sequence: CDR1 SGHTA, CDR2 FQGNSA. There are 15 residues in the CDR3. V lost 5 bases, J lost 4 bases, and 17 bases lay in between. The CDR3 loop reads CASSHGGARSYGYTF. Here the CDR3 DNA reads TGTGCCAGCAGCCATGGGGGGGCGCGTAGCTATGGCTACACCTTC.

The rearrangement links TRBV27 to TRBJ2-7; 8 positions match TRBD2. The CDR3 runs to 15 residues. Unmatched junction bases numbered 13, after V lost 5 bases and J lost 7 bases. Germline loops: CDR1 MNHEY, CDR2 SMNVEV (reference sequence). The CDR3 DNA sequence: TGTGCCAGCAGTCAACTAACGGGAGGGCCGTGGGAGCAGTACTTC. Translation gives CASSQLTGGPWEQYF.

The J gene is TRBJ2-7, the V gene TRBV6-6; TRBD1 might be the D (6 bases). The CDR3 length is 14 residues. V dropped 6 bases and J dropped 3 bases, with 15 bases sitting between them. Germline V CDR1 and CDR2: MNHNY, SVGAGI (reference sequence). CDR3 nucleotides: TGTGCCAGCAGCCTGGACAGTCACTTCTACGAGCAGTACTTC. This sequence encodes CASSLDSHFYEQYF.

This chain uses TRBV29-1 with TRBJ2-7; D might be TRBD1 (5 bases). V was pared by 6 bases and J by 4 bases, with 22 bases between. Germline V gene sequence: CDR1 SQVTM, CDR2 ANQGSEA. The CDR3 has 15 amino acids. The CDR3 nucleotides read TGCAGCGTCCTCTTGGGGTACCAAGGGGTGTACGAGCAGTACTTC. Its translation: CSVLLGYQGVYEQYF.

This clone was recorded only once. This chain links TRBV11-2 with TRBJ2-7, with TRBD2 matching over 11 bases. Trimming removed 3 bases from V and 6 bases from J; junction bases left unmatched: 7. The CDR3 is 15 amino acids. Per germline, CDR1 SGHAT and CDR2 FQNNGV. CDR3 amino acids: CASSLGLAVIGEQYF. DNA of the CDR3: TGTGCCAGCAGCTTGGGACTAGCGGTAATCGGCGAGCAGTACTTC.

The chain employs TRBV5-4 and TRBJ2-1; 14 nucleotides align to TRBD2. Germline-derived CDR1 and CDR2 are SGHNT and YYREEE (reference sequence). With 0 bases clipped from V and 5 bases from J, the junction kept 13 bases outside the gene matches. There are 20 residues in the CDR3. The CDR3 DNA reads TGTGCCAGCAGCTTGGGTCTGGGGCTAGGGACTAGCGGGAGCCACAATGAGCAGTTCTTC. Translating gives CASSLGLGLGTSGSHNEQFF.

The chain has TRBV7-9 and TRBJ2-1; TRBD2 matches 14 bases. This CDR3 region has 18 residues. Germline values: CDR1 SEHNR, CDR2 FQNEAQ (reference sequence). The V gene end was trimmed by 4 bases and the J gene end by 4 bases; junction bases not matched to a gene: 9. The CDR3 sequence: CASSSGLAGVSHYNEQFF. For the CDR3, the DNA is TGTGCCAGCAGCTCGGGACTAGCGGGAGTGAGTCATTACAATGAGCAGTTCTTC.

This chain links TRBV28 with TRBJ2-7; no clear D. CDR3 length equals 12 residues. Trimming shortened V by 6 bases and J by 9 bases, and 15 bases separated the two germline ends. Per the germline V gene, CDR1 is MDHEN and CDR2 is SYDVKM. DNA of the CDR3: TGTGCCAGCAGAACCACGGGTCCGGGGCAGTACTTC. It is translated as CASRTTGPGQYF.

This chain connects TRBV6-1 to TRBJ1-5; tentative D call: TRBD1 (5 bases). V dropped 4 bases and J dropped 6 bases, with 7 bases sitting between them. The CDR3 is 12 residues long. Germline CDR1 MNHNS, CDR2 SASEGT. The CDR3 loop reads CASSGGVQPQHF. As DNA, the CDR3 is TGTGCCAGCAGTGGGGGGGTTCAGCCCCAGCATTTT.